This record concerns one T cell receptor beta chain sequence. Its cognate antigen is unknown. This entry is derived from a study of cytomegalovirus exposure and HLA in healthy donors. Germline lookup yields CDR1 SEHNR and CDR2 FQNEAQ (reference sequence). The V and J ends lost 1 base and 3 bases respectively, with 6 bases between them. There are 14 residues in the CDR3. PCR primers comprised 60 Vbeta and 13 Jbeta primers. Repertoires were generated with immunoSEQ multiplex PCR, while TCRdb's copy carries only in-frame clones and drops some. The data show roughly 110,000 clones, approximately 76% seen once. Notes on the study in general: Rare TCR sequences predominated, though certain public TCRs were found in many donors. A later analysis found most CMV-associated TCR beta chains apparently HLA-restricted. Some V segments (TRBV6-2 and TRBV6-3 among them) were excluded as indistinguishable. Per a prior analysis, the majority of TCR beta V segments were productive roughly 87% or roughly 30% of the time.

The receptor comes from a man between 18 and 35 years old in good health and CMV-seronegative. Sample: PBMCs. This chain uses TRBV7-9 with TRBJ1-4; no clear D. CDR3 protein: CASSLERANEKLFF. DNA for the CDR3: TGTGCCAGCAGCTTAGAGCGGGCTAATGAAAAACTGTTTTTT.